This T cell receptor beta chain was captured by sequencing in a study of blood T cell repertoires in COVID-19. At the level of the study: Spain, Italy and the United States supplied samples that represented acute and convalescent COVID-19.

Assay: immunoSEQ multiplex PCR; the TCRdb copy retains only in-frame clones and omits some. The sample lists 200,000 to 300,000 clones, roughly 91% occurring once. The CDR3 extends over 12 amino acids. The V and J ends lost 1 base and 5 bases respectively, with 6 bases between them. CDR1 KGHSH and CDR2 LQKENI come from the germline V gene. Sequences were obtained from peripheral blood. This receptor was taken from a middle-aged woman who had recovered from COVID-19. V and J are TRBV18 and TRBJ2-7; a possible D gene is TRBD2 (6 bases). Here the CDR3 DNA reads TGTGCCAGCTCACCACGGGGGGACGAGCAGTACTTC. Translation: CASSPRGDEQYF. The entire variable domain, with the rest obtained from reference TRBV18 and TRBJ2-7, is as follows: NAGVMQNPRHLVRRRGQEARLRCSPMKGHSHVYWYRQLPEEGLKFMVYLQKENIIDESGMPKERFSAEFPKEGPSILRIQQVVRGDSAAYFCASSPRGDEQYFGPGTRLTVT.